These T cell receptor beta chains were read from a single sample in a study of glioma-infiltrating T cells. Using its own MiXCR run on the multiplex PCR reads, TCRdb lists one record per CDR3 protein. The sample records around 97,000 distinct CDR3 sequences, around 28% being singletons. The sequenced material came from glioma tissue, nonneoplastic brain tissue, or PBMCs (not recorded which). The receptor source for this set is a human donor with low-grade glioma or glioblastoma, undergoing nonglioma brain surgery, or in good health (not recorded which). CDR3s include the opening cysteine and the closing phenylalanine or tryptophan. The order of the fields is CDR3 length, V gene, D gene, clone size, J gene, CDR3 DNA, CDR3 protein. A D gene is named only where the DNA matches it firmly. Not every row has a clone size; where given, it reads once, few, many or a size class.

17,TRBV6-8,NA,many,TRBJ1-2,TGTGCCAGCAGTTACTCGAGAAAGACAGGAACGAACTATGGCTACACCTTC,CASSYSRKTGTNYGYTF
13,TRBV7-6,NA,many,TRBJ1-1,TGTGCCAGCAGCTTAAGCGTCGGTCTTGAAGCTTTCTTT,CASSLSVGLEAFF
13,TRBV7-2,NA,NA,TRBJ2-2,TGTGCCAGCAGCCGGTACCAGCTCGGGGAGCTGTTTTTT,CASSRYQLGELFF
14,TRBV20-1,NA,many,TRBJ2-7,TGCAGTGCGCCCGGGGGACAGAATACCTACGAGCAGTACTTC,CSAPGGQNTYEQYF
13,TRBV6-6,NA,NA,TRBJ2-2,TGTGCCGCGGGACAGCTGAGCACCGGTGAGCTGTTTTTT,CAAGQLSTGELFF
13,TRBV20-1,NA,many,TRBJ1-1,TGCAGTGCTAGGGGACATTCGAACACTGAAGCTTTCTTT,CSARGHSNTEAFF
15,TRBV20-1,NA,many,TRBJ1-2,TGCAGTGCTAGCGGAGGGGATCTGAAAGGGTGGCGCTACACCTTC,CSASGGDLKGWRYTF
11,TRBV11-2,NA,NA,TRBJ1-2,TGTGCCAGCAGCTTAGTGGTTGGCTACACCTTC,CASSLVVGYTF
16,TRBV27,TRBD2,many,TRBJ2-1,TGTGCCAGCAGTTTACTCTCTAGCGGGGGAAACAATGAGCAGTTCTTC,CASSLLSSGGNNEQFF
13,TRBV20-1,NA,many,TRBJ2-1,TGCAGTGCCCCCCACATCTCCTACAATGAGCAGTTCTTC,CSAPHISYNEQFF
15,TRBV14,NA,many,TRBJ2-7,TGTGCCAGCAGCCGTCGCCGGGATTCCCTCTACGAGCAGTACTTC,CASSRRRDSLYEQYF
16,TRBV7-9,TRBD1,few,TRBJ1-3,TGTGCCAGCAGCCTACTACAGGGGGCTTACGGAAACACCATATATTTT,CASSLLQGAYGNTIYF
13,TRBV5-1,NA,NA,TRBJ2-7,TGCGCCAGCTCCCCAGGGAAGGTCCACGAGCAGTACTTC,CASSPGKVHEQYF
18,TRBV4-1,TRBD1,many,TRBJ2-5,TGCGCCAGCAGCCAAGAACGCTGGGACAGTCCTACTCAAGAGACCCAGTACTTC,CASSQERWDSPTQETQYF
12,TRBV7-9,NA,NA,TRBJ2-6,TGTGCCAGCAGCGGGGGGGCCAACGTCCTGACTTTC,CASSGGANVLTF
14,TRBV9,TRBD1,NA,TRBJ1-2,TGTGCCAGCAGCCCTCAGGGGGCAAGCTATGGCTACACCTTC,CASSPQGASYGYTF
13,TRBV6-1,TRBD1,many,TRBJ1-1,TGTGCCAGCAGATGGACAGGAAAGGCTGAAGCTTTCTTT,CASRWTGKAEAFF
16,TRBV11-1,NA,few,TRBJ1-1,TGTGCCAGCAGCTCGCGGAGAGGCCCCGGCCTCGCTGAAGCTTTCTTT,CASSSRRGPGLAEAFF
15,TRBV7-9,TRBD1,NA,TRBJ2-7,TGTGCCAGCAGCTTAGCGAGGGGGCAGGTCTACGAGCAGTACTTC,CASSLARGQVYEQYF
13,TRBV3-1,NA,few,TRBJ1-6,TGTGCCAGCAGCCAAAGGGATGATTCACCCCTCCACTTT,CASSQRDDSPLHF
14,TRBV11-2,TRBD2,many,TRBJ2-3,TGTGCCAGCAGCGCGGGGGTAAGGGCAGATACGCAGTATTTT,CASSAGVRADTQYF
9,TRBV27,NA,many,TRBJ2-5,TGTGCCAAAGGGGAGACCCAGTACTTC,CAKGETQYF
15,TRBV7-6,TRBD2,many,TRBJ2-3,TGTGCCAGCAGGGATAGCGGGGGGGGAACAGATACGCAGTATTTT,CASRDSGGGTDTQYF
12,TRBV7-2,NA,NA,TRBJ2-2,TGTGCCAGCAGCCCCTTCCGCGGGGAGCTGTTTTTT,CASSPFRGELFF
14,TRBV7-3,NA,few,TRBJ1-1,TGTGCCAGCAGCTTAGAAGTGACAGGCTCTGAAGCTTTCTTT,CASSLEVTGSEAFF
15,TRBV3-1,NA,few,TRBJ2-7,TGTGCCAGCAGCCAACCATATACAGGGTTCAACGAGCAGTACTTC,CASSQPYTGFNEQYF
14,TRBV7-3,TRBD1,NA,TRBJ2-7,TGTGCCAGCAGCTTAAGTCAGGGGGACGACGAGCAGTACTTC,CASSLSQGDDEQYF
16,TRBV6-1,TRBD1,many,TRBJ2-2,TGTGCCAGCAGTCCTTGGACAGGGCCCAACACCGGGGAGCTGTTTTTT,CASSPWTGPNTGELFF
14,TRBV27,NA,many,TRBJ1-1,TGTGCCAGCAGTCCCCTCCGGTCCAACACTGAAGCTTTCTTT,CASSPLRSNTEAFF
17,TRBV24-1,TRBD2,NA,TRBJ2-5,TGTGCCACCAGTGAAGAAACTAGCGGGGGGCCTCAAGAGACCCAGTACTTC,CATSEETSGGPQETQYF
13,TRBV20-1,NA,many,TRBJ2-5,TGCAGTGCTAGACCGGGCCTTAAAGAGACCCAGTACTTC,CSARPGLKETQYF
13,TRBV7-9,NA,few,TRBJ1-2,TGTGCCAGCAGCTTAGACAGGCTTGCTGGCTACACCTTC,CASSLDRLAGYTF
16,TRBV6-6,TRBD1,many,TRBJ1-2,TGTGCCAGCAGTTACTCAAGGACAGGGGGATCCTATGGCTACACCTTC,CASSYSRTGGSYGYTF
15,TRBV18,NA,NA,TRBJ1-2,TGTGCCAGCTCACCCACTGGACAAGCTAACTATGGCTACACCTTC,CASSPTGQANYGYTF
16,TRBV27,NA,many,TRBJ1-6,TGTGCCAGCAGTTTATCCCGGACAGTTTATAATTCACCCCTCCACTTT,CASSLSRTVYNSPLHF
16,TRBV3-1,TRBD1,NA,TRBJ2-7,TGTGCCAGCAGCCGCCAACATGGGACAGGGGATTACGAGCAGTACTTC,CASSRQHGTGDYEQYF
15,TRBV12-3/TRBV12-4,TRBD1,few,TRBJ2-3,TGTGCCAGCAGCCCCGGACAGGGGGCCTCGGATACGCAGTATTTT,CASSPGQGASDTQYF
15,TRBV6-1,NA,many,TRBJ2-1,TGTGCCAGCAGTCACGGGGGCTACTCCTACAATGAGCAGTTCTTC,CASSHGGYSYNEQFF
15,TRBV24-1,TRBD2,NA,TRBJ2-7,TGTGCCACCAGTGGCCGGACTAGCGGGGGGGACGAGCAGTACTTC,CATSGRTSGGDEQYF
14,TRBV27,NA,many,TRBJ1-1,TGTGCCAGCAGTTTCCTCCAGGGCAACACTGAAGCTTTCTTT,CASSFLQGNTEAFF
14,TRBV7-2,TRBD1,many,TRBJ2-3,TGTGCCAGCAGCCAAGGACAGGGAGCAGATACGCAGTATTTT,CASSQGQGADTQYF
13,TRBV20-1,NA,many,TRBJ2-7,TGCAGTGCTACGAGCCTCGGAACCTACGAGCAGTACTTC,CSATSLGTYEQYF
12,TRBV24-1,TRBD2,many,TRBJ2-7,TGTGCCACCAGTGGGGGGGGCTACGAGCAGTACTTC,CATSGGGYEQYF
17,TRBV7-9,TRBD2,many,TRBJ2-3,TGTGCCAGCAGCCTAGTGCCGGGACTAGGGATGGGAGATACGCAGTATTTT,CASSLVPGLGMGDTQYF
14,TRBV6-1,TRBD2,many,TRBJ2-3,TGTGCCAGCGGTAGCGGGGGGGCTGTAGATACGCAGTATTTT,CASGSGGAVDTQYF
14,TRBV3-1,NA,NA,TRBJ2-5,TGTGCCAGCAGCCACTCGGGGTCACAAGAGACCCAGTACTTC,CASSHSGSQETQYF
15,TRBV11-3,NA,NA,TRBJ2-1,TGTGCCAGCAGCTTTAGAGGTCTCTCCTACAATGAGCAGTTCTTC,CASSFRGLSYNEQFF
12,TRBV6-1,NA,many,TRBJ2-7,TGTGCCAGCAGTGAGGGACATTACGAGCAGTACTTC,CASSEGHYEQYF
12,TRBV2,NA,many,TRBJ2-3,TGTGCCAGTCAGCGGGTTGCAGATACGCAGTATTTT,CASQRVADTQYF
13,TRBV7-9,NA,many,TRBJ2-1,TGTGCCAGCAGCTTAGTGGCGCAGGGTGAGCAGTTCTTC,CASSLVAQGEQFF
14,TRBV6-1,TRBD2,many,TRBJ2-3,TGTGCCAGCAGTCGGGGGGTCAGCACAGATACGCAGTATTTT,CASSRGVSTDTQYF
15,TRBV7-3,NA,few,TRBJ1-4,TGTGCCAGCAGCTTAACCGGGTCAACTAATGAAAAACTGTTTTTT,CASSLTGSTNEKLFF
15,TRBV24-1,TRBD1,NA,TRBJ1-6,TGTGCCACCAGTCTTGGGGACAGGGAGAATTCACCCCTCCACTTT,CATSLGDRENSPLHF
13,TRBV5-5,NA,few,TRBJ1-1,TGTGCCAGCAGCAGGGCCTCCCCAGGTGAAGCTTTCTTT,CASSRASPGEAFF
14,TRBV6-2/TRBV6-3,NA,NA,TRBJ2-2,TGTGCCAGCAGTTCCTACGCGAACACCGGGGAGCTGTTTTTT,CASSSYANTGELFF
17,TRBV11-1,TRBD2,NA,TRBJ2-3,TGTGCCAGTAGCTCAGTGGAGCGGGGGAGATACACAGATACGCAGTATTTT,CASSSVERGRYTDTQYF
15,TRBV25-1,TRBD1,few,TRBJ2-2,TGTGCCAGCAGTGTACCGGGACAGGGGGCCGGGGAGCTGTTTTTT,CASSVPGQGAGELFF
15,TRBV2,NA,many,TRBJ1-5,TGTGCCAGCAGCGAACAGGGTATAGGCAATCAGCCCCAGCATTTT,CASSEQGIGNQPQHF
13,TRBV10-3,NA,few,TRBJ1-6,TGTGCCTCGGCCGGGGGCAGGGATTCACCCCTCCACTTT,CASAGGRDSPLHF
14,TRBV7-9,NA,NA,TRBJ2-5,TGTGCCAGCAGCATGGGGGGGCCCCAAGAGACCCAGTACTTC,CASSMGGPQETQYF